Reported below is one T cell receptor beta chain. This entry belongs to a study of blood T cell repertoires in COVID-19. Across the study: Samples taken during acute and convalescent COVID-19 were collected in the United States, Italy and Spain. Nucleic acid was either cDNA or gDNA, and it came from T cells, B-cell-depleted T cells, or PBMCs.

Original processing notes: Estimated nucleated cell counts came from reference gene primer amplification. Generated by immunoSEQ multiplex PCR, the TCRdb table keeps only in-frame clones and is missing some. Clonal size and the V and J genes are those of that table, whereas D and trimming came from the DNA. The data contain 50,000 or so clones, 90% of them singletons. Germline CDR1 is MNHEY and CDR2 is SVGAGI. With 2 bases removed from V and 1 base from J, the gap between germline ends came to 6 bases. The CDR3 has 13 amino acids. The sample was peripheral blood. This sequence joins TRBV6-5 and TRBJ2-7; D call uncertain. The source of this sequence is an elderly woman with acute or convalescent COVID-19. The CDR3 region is CASSYGGSYEQYF. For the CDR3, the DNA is TGTGCCAGCAGTTACGGCGGTTCCTACGAGCAGTACTTC.